This entry describes one T cell receptor (beta chain). It has no known antigen specificity. Base-call qualities are not available, and no considerably larger clone is one nucleotide away. The sample is drawn from a study of T cells in localized non-small cell lung cancer (TCRdb year 2020). Study-wide context: Comparing tumors with uninvolved tumor-adjacent lungs, the study looked at the T cell repertoires of fewer than 250 patients with early-stage NSCLC. The mean age of the NSCLC patients was just over 65 years, with 120 to 150 men and nearly 110 women. All 250 or so NSCLC patients in the cohort were treatment-naive and had localized lung tumors that were resected. What the research found in general, with its limitations: Because multi-region sequencing of the tumors was not done, intratumor heterogeneity could not be ruled out. Higher blood T cell density associated with longer overall survival, while higher adjacent-lung clonality associated with shorter survival. A median of roughly 60 of the top 100 tumor clones turned up in the paired uninvolved adjacent lung, and 25 to 30 of those clones also ranked among the top 100 of that same adjacent lung. Since the design was exploratory, TCR variables were selected using unadjusted p-values with no false-discovery rate correction. Uninvolved tumor-adjacent lung showed the highest T cell clonality, higher than tumor, which suggests more focused antigenic responses in the uninvolved tumor-adjacent lung.

TCR beta CDR3 regions were sequenced from DNA using the immunoSEQ Assay. The original methods were these. T cell density was computed as TCR beta template counts normalized to usable DNA estimated by amplifying housekeeping genes. The preseqR package was used to estimate richness by extrapolating to 400,000 templates for PBMC samples and to 120,000 templates for tissue samples. Clonality was taken to be one minus Pielou's evenness. Tissue-enriched TCRs were identified by differential abundance testing using productive amino-acid clonotypes, minimum total count 5 and alpha 0.1. Repertoire overlap between compartments was quantified with the Jaccard Index and Morisita Overlap Index. TCR beta CDR3s were clustered by GLIPH together with public tetramer-defined viral CDR3s, and at least three viral sequences plus V-gene enrichment were required for viral motifs. What TCRdb holds here is the immuneACCESS table cut down to in-frame rearrangements. Part of the clones is not present; checked against another copy, under half of the missing clones reflect an unresolved V gene, and the others are unexplained. V, J and clone size were drawn from that table, and D and trimming were deduced from the DNA. The sample table contains 25,000 to 35,000 clones; only one count was recorded for about four fifths of them. Roughly 15% of the sample comes from the top ten.

At diagnosis, peripheral blood, uninvolved tumor-adjacent lung and tumor were collected and stored as a combination of fresh-frozen and FFPE material. For TCR repertoire profiling, the blood samples were analyzed as peripheral blood mononuclear cells. Relative to germline, V is 3 bases shorter and J is 5 bases shorter, with 12 bases between their ends. The germline V gene gives CDR1 as SGHTA and CDR2 as FQGNSA. The CDR3 holds 14 amino acids from the cysteine to the phenylalanine. Kept here is only the CDR3 DNA, which spans 42 bases and is read in frame from base 1. The receptor was isolated from a male donor older than 55 with stage III squamous cell lung carcinoma. The starting material was peripheral blood, obtained before any cancer treatment. Rearrangement joined TRBV7-2 to TRBJ2-3; the D gene is unclear. The DNA reads TGTGCCAGCAGCTTTGTCGGGCCGGGAGATACGCAGTATTTT. Its protein is CASSFVGPGDTQYF.